This T cell receptor beta chain was sequenced for a study of T cells after yellow fever vaccination. TCRdb analysed the 5' RACE reads with MiXCR anew, one entry per CDR3 protein. The repertoire holds roughly 310,000 distinct CDR3 sequences, around 4% seen once, with less than 25% in the top ten. Ten or more counts support this clonotype. There are 11 residues in the CDR3. V lost 8 bases and J lost 6, with 11 bases in between. The source was PBMCs, collected on the day of the yellow fever booster vaccination. This TCR was sampled from a young man who received the YFV17D yellow fever vaccine. This chain joins TRBV12-3 or TRBV12-4 and TRBJ2-7; no clear D. The CDR3 sequence is CASGEMGEQYF. CDR3 sequence (DNA): TGTGCCAGCGGTGAGATGGGCGAGCAGTACTTC.